What follows are 11 T cell receptor beta chains derived from one specimen sequenced in a study of blood T cell repertoires in COVID-19. TCRdb's copy holds only in-frame clones and misses some; the assay was immunoSEQ multiplex PCR. The table lists roughly 90,000 clones, around 90% of them singletons. The specimen sequenced was peripheral blood. Source of these receptors: a man over 45 with acute or convalescent COVID-19.

The table lists this clone with a count of one. The genes are TRBV13 and TRBJ2-2; 11 bases are shared with TRBD2. CDR1 is PRHDT, CDR2 FYEKMQ, per germline (reference sequence). V gave up 3 bases and J gave up 7 bases; unmatched junction bases: 7. The CDR3 totals 16 residues. DNA for the CDR3: TGTGCCAGCAGCTTTGGGACTAGCGGACCCCACGGGGAGCTGTTTTTT. Its protein product is CASSFGTSGPHGELFF.

The V and J genes are TRBV28 and TRBJ2-7, with no clear D. The CDR3 consists of 13 residues. Trimming pared 1 base from V and 6 bases from J, leaving 10 bases between. Looked up from germline, CDR1 is MDHEN and CDR2 is SYDVKM. CDR3 in DNA: TGTGCCAGCAGTTTATCAGGCCCCTCCGAGCAGTACTTC. Its protein product is CASSLSGPSEQYF. Full variable domain (remainder filled in from reference TRBV28 and TRBJ2-7): DVKVTQSSRYLVKRTGEKVFLECVQDMDHENMFWYRQDPGLGLRLIYFSYDVKMKEKGDIPEGYSVSREKKERFSLILESASTNQTSMYLCASSLSGPSEQYFGPGTRLTVT.

The chain joins TRBV3-1 (or the pseudogene TRBV3-2) to TRBJ2-7; TRBD2 aligns across 12 bases. Germline CDR1 is LGHDT and CDR2 is YNNKEL (reference sequence). The CDR3 sequence is 15 residues long. J lost 7 bases, V lost 1 base, and 5 bases had no gene match. The CDR3 is CASSQALAGGDEQYF. The CDR3 DNA is TGTGCCAGCAGCCAAGCCCTAGCGGGAGGGGATGAGCAGTACTTC.

V usage is TRBV5-8 and J usage is TRBJ2-3, with 7 bases lining up with TRBD1. The CDR3 covers 15 residues. The J segment lost 0 bases and the V segment lost 4 bases, leaving 5 bases of the junction unmatched. CDR1 is SGHTS, CDR2 YDEGEE, per germline. CDR3 in amino acids: CASSPRTGSTDTQYF. The CDR3 nucleotides read TGTGCCAGCAGCCCCCGGACAGGTAGCACAGATACGCAGTATTTT.

This chain joins TRBV7-6 and TRBJ1-3; D is perhaps TRBD1 (5 bases). Germline V CDR1 and CDR2: SGHVS, FNYEAQ. The germline V and J ends were trimmed by 7 bases and 4 bases, with 5 bases remaining between them. This CDR3 contains 11 residues. The CDR3 spells CASKGGNTIYF. The CDR3 DNA reads TGTGCCAGCAAGGGGGGAAACACCATATATTTT.

This chain connects TRBV27 to TRBJ2-4, with D perhaps TRBD1 (5 bases). The V gene's germline CDR1 is MNHEY and CDR2 SMNVEV (reference sequence). V lost 9 bases to trimming and J lost 4 bases, with 19 bases between them. The CDR3 has 15 residues. This chain's CDR3 is CASKLQGAGKNIQYF. In DNA form, the CDR3 reads TGTGCCAGTAAACTTCAGGGTGCCGGAAAAAACATTCAGTACTTC.

A word on this clone: The junction departs from germline at one end; a sequencing error may be responsible. CDR3 amino acids: CANSYSWTGEETQYF. DNA for the CDR3: TGTGCCAACAGTTACTCCTGGACAGGGGAAGAGACCCAGTACTTC. The rearrangement uses TRBV6-5 and TRBJ2-5; 9 nucleotides align to TRBD1. Germline V gene lookup returns CDR1 MNHEY and CDR2 SVGAGI. The CDR3 extends over 15 amino acids.

This clone has only a few counts. V gene TRBV10-3 combines with J gene TRBJ2-6, with TRBD1 matching 8 bases. V trimming: 6 bases; J trimming: 6 bases; junction bases outside the gene matches: 10. Germline CDR1 is ENHRY and CDR2 is SYGVKD. The CDR3 is made up of 16 amino acids. CDR3 nucleotides: TGTGCCATCAGAAGTGGACAGGGTAGGGAGGCCAACGTCCTGACTTTC. This encodes CAIRSGQGREANVLTF.

CDR3 sequence (DNA): TGTGCCAGCAGCAAATGGGGAAGGGGACTCGACCAGCCCCAGCATTTT. Amino acid sequence: CASSKWGRGLDQPQHF. V gene TRBV21-1 combines with J gene TRBJ1-5. TRBV21-1 is assigned pseudogene status. The CDR3 contains 16 residues.

The chain couples TRBV5-1 to TRBJ1-5, with D uncertain. Germline V lookup: CDR1 SGHRS, CDR2 YFSETQ. The V and J ends lost 1 base and 4 bases respectively, with 9 bases between them. CDR3 length: 14 amino acids. The CDR3 loop is CASSLNPGNQPQHF. DNA of the CDR3: TGCGCCAGCAGCTTGAACCCCGGTAATCAGCCCCAGCATTTT.

The chain joins TRBV7-2 to TRBJ2-7; D unclear. This CDR3 comprises 10 residues. CDR1 SGHTA and CDR2 FQGNSA come from the germline V gene. Trimming removed 3 bases from V and 5 bases from J, with 2 bases in between. The CDR3 region has the DNA TGTGCCAGCAGCTTCGACGAGCAGTACGTC. It is translated as CASSFDEQYV.